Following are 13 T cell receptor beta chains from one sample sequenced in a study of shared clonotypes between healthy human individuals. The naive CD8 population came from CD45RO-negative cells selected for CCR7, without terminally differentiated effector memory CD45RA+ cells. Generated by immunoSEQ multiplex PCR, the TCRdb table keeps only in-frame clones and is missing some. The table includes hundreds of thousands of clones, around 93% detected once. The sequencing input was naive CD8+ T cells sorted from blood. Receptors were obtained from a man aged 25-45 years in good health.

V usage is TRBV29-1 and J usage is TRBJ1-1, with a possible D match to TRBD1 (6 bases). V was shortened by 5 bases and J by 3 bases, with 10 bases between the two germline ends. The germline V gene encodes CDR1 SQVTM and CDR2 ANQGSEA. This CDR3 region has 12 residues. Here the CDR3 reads CSVRPGDTEAFF. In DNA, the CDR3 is TGCAGCGTTCGTCCAGGGGACACTGAAGCTTTCTTT.

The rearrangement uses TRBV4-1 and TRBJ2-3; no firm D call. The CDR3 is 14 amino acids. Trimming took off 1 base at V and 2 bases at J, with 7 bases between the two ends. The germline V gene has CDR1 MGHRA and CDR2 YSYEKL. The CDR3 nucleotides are TGCGCCAGCAGCCAAGGAGCGCACACAGATACGCAGTATTTT. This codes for CASSQGAHTDTQYF.

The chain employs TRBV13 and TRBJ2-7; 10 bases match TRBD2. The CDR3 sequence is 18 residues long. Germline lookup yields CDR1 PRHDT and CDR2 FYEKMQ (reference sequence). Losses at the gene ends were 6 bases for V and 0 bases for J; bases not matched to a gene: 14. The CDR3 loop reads CASSISASGSPTSYEQYF. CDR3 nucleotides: TGTGCCAGCAGTATTTCGGCTAGCGGGAGTCCTACCTCCTACGAGCAGTACTTC.

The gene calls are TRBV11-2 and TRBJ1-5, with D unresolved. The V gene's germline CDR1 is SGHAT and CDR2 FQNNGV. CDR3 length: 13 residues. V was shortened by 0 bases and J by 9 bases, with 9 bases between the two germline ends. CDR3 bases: TGTGCCAGCAGCTTAGAGGTTACGCTGCCCCAGCATTTT. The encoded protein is CASSLEVTLPQHF.

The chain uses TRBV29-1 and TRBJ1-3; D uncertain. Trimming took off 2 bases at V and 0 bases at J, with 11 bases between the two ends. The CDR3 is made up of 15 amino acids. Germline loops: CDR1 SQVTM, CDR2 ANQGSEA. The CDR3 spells CSVEPDASSGNTIYF. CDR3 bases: TGCAGCGTTGAACCGGACGCCAGCTCTGGAAACACCATATATTTT.

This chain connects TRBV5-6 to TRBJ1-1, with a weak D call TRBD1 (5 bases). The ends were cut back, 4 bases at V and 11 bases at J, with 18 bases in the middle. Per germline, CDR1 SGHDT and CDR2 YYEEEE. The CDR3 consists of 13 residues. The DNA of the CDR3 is TGTGCCAGCAGCACGGGTGGAGGGGCGAATGCTTTCTTT. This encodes CASSTGGGANAFF.

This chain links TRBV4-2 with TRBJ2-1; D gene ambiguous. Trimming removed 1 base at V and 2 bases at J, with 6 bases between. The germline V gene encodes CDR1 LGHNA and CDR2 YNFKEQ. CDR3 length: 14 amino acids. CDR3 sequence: CASSQAETYNEQFF. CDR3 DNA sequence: TGTGCCAGCAGCCAAGCCGAAACCTACAATGAGCAGTTCTTC.

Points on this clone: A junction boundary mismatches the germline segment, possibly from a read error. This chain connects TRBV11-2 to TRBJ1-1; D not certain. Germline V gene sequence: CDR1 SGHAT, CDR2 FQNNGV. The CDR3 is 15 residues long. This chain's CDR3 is CASTLPEGSNTEAFF. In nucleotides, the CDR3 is TGTGCCAGCACCTTACCAGAGGGCTCTAACACTGAAGCTTTCTTT. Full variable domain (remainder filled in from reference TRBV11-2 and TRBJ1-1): EAGVAQSPRYKIIEKRQSVAFWCNPISGHATLYWYQQILGQGPKLLIQFQNNGVVDDSQLPKDRFSAERLKGVDSTLKIQPAKLEDSAVYLCASTLPEGSNTEAFFGQGTRLTVV.

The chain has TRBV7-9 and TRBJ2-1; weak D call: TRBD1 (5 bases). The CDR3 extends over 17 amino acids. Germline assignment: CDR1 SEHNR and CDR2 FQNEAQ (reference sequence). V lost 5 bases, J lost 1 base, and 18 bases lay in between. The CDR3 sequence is CASSPQPARASYNEQFF. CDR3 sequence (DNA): TGTGCCAGCAGCCCCCAGCCGGCCAGGGCATCCTACAATGAGCAGTTCTTC. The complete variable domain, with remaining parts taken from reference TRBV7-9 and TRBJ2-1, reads DTGVSQNPRHKITKRGQNVTFRCDPISEHNRLYWYRQTLGQGPEFLTYFQNEAQLEKSRLLSDRFSAERPKGSFSTLEIQRTEQGDSAMYLCASSPQPARASYNEQFFGPGTRLTVL.

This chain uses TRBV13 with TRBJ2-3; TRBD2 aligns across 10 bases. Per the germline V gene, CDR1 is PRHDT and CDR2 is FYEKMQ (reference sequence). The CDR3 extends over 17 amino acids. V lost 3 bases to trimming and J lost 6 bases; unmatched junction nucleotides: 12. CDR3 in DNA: TGTGCCAGCAGCTTTTTTACCAGCGGGAGGGCCTCGGATACGCAGTATTTT. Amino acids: CASSFFTSGRASDTQYF.

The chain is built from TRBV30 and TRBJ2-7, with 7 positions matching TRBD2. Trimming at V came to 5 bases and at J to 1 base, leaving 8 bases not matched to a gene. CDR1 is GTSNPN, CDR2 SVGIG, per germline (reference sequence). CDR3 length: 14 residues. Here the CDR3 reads CAWGPGTTSYEQYF. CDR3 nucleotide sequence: TGTGCCTGGGGCCCCGGGACTACATCCTACGAGCAGTACTTC.

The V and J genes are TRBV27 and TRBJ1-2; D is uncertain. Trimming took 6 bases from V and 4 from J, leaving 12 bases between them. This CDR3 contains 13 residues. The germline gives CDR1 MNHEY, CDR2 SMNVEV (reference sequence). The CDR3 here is CASRDGRFYGYTF. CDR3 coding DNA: TGTGCCAGCAGGGACGGGAGATTCTATGGCTACACCTTC.

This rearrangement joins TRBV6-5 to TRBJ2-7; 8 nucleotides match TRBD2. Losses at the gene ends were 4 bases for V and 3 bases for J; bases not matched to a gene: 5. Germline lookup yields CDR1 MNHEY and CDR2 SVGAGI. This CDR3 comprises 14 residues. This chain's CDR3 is CASSSGLVNYEQYF. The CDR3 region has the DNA TGTGCCAGCAGTTCGGGACTAGTAAACTACGAGCAGTACTTC.